Shown below are 5 T cell receptor beta chains from a single sample sequenced in a study of Ad26.COV2.S vaccination and SARS-CoV-2 variants. Sequencing used immunoSEQ multiplex PCR; TCRdb keeps in-frame clones, though not all of them. The sample includes 300,000 to 350,000 clones, around nine tenths of them seen just once. Treatment described: approximately 18 received Ad26.COV2.S at low or high dose, single or two shots; roughly five received placebo; per-sample allocation not given. The investigators took samples on day 63 after the first vaccine or placebo injection. The source was peripheral blood, collected in a trial of Ad26.COV2.S vaccine versus placebo. The receptors come from a person aged 18-60 years who received the Ad26.COV2.S COVID-19 vaccine or a placebo.

The chain couples TRBV5-8 to TRBJ2-5; unclear D gene. The CDR3 loop spans 14 amino acids. Germline assignment: CDR1 SGHTS and CDR2 YDEGEE. V lost 0 bases and J lost 5, with 11 bases in between. Here the CDR3 DNA reads TGTGCCAGCAGCTTGGGATCAGTTCGCGAGACCCAGTACTTC. Its translation is CASSLGSVRETQYF.

The chain employs TRBV2 and TRBJ2-1, with a weak D call TRBD1 (5 bases). The V gene's germline CDR1 is SNHLY and CDR2 FYNNEI. Deletions cut 2 bases from V and 5 bases from J, with 10 bases between. The CDR3 is made up of 14 amino acids. CDR3 in DNA: TGTGCCAGCAGTGAATCAGGGTTTAACAATGAGCAGTTCTTC. Translated: CASSESGFNNEQFF.

The rearrangement uses TRBV7-2 and TRBJ1-1; TRBD1 matches at 7 bases. Germline lookup yields CDR1 SGHTA and CDR2 FQGNSA. CDR3 length: 15 amino acids. Trimming cost V 1 base and J 3 bases; bases outside gene matches: 5. The CDR3 region has the DNA TGTGCCAGCAGCTTAGTGGGGACAGCTGACACTGAAGCTTTCTTT. Protein: CASSLVGTADTEAFF.

This clone has only one observation. The CDR3: CASGPGLTEGGTQYF. The CDR3 nucleotides are TGTGCTAGTGGTCCTGGACTTACGGAGGGGGGTACGCAGTATTTT. The chain has TRBV12-5 and TRBJ2-3, with D perhaps matching TRBD1 or TRBD2 (6 bases each). Germline V gives CDR1 LGHNT, CDR2 FRNRAP. The CDR3 is 15 residues long. V was cut by 5 bases and J by 8 bases, with 20 bases left in between. The whole variable domain, remainder taken from reference TRBV12-5 and TRBJ2-3, is DARVTQTPRHKVTEMGQEVTMRCQPILGHNTVFWYRQTMMQGLELLAYFRNRAPLDDSGMPKDRFSAEMPDATLATLKIQPSEPRDSAVYFCASGPGLTEGGTQYFGPGTRLTVL.

This clone was counted a single time. The chain has TRBV9 and TRBJ2-2, with no clear D. The CDR3 sequence is 13 residues long. Between the trimmed V and J ends, which lost 3 bases and 1 base, there was a span of 4 bases. Germline V gene data show CDR1 as SGDLS and CDR2 as YYNGEE. As DNA, the CDR3 is TGTGCCAGCAGCGGACAGAACACCGGGGAGCTGTTTTTT. Encoded protein: CASSGQNTGELFF.